The 25 T cell receptor beta chains reported below all come from one sample, sequenced in a study of response to subunit inactivated influenza vaccine. TCRdb re-analysed the RT-PCR reads in MiXCR, keeping a single row per CDR3 protein. The table lists under 550,000 distinct CDR3 sequences, approximately 7.2% of them singletons. The sequenced sample was PBMCs from blood, obtained around 2 years after vaccination. The receptor source for this set is a man between 50 and 69 years old who received an inactivated influenza vaccine.

This clonotype was found a few times. The chain combines TRBV18 with TRBJ2-2; perhaps TRBD1 as D (5 bases). Looked up from germline, CDR1 is KGHSH and CDR2 is LQKENI. The CDR3 extends over 19 amino acids. V was shortened by 4 bases and J by 5 bases, with 26 bases between the two germline ends. The CDR3 nucleotides read TGTGCCAGCTCACTCCAGGGTGGACGGGTAATTACAAGGACCGGGGAGCTGTTTTTT. It is translated as CASSLQGGRVITRTGELFF.

The J gene is TRBJ1-5, the V gene TRBV20-1, with unresolved D. This CDR3 has 14 amino acids. Deletions cut 3 bases from V and 0 bases from J, with 9 bases between. The germline V gene encodes CDR1 DFQATT and CDR2 SNEGSKA (reference sequence). Here the CDR3 reads CSASPPYSNQPQHF. In nucleotides, the CDR3 is TGCAGTGCTAGCCCTCCTTATAGCAATCAGCCCCAGCATTTT.

The chain recombines TRBV20-1 with TRBJ2-7; 9 nucleotides match TRBD1. Germline V gene data show CDR1 as DFQATT and CDR2 as SNEGSKA (reference sequence). Unmatched junction bases numbered 30, after V lost 5 bases and J lost 4 bases. The CDR3 covers 21 residues. In DNA, the CDR3 is TGCAGTGCTCCCCCGACATCAGTCCCCACGGACAGGGGTACCTGGGCTTACGAGCAGTACTTC. Its protein is CSAPPTSVPTDRGTWAYEQYF.

The J gene is TRBJ2-5, the V gene TRBV4-1, with D tentatively TRBD2 (5 bases). This CDR3 is built from 16 residues. CDR1 MGHRA and CDR2 YSYEKL come from the germline V gene. V dropped 0 bases and J dropped 8 bases, with 19 bases sitting between them. The CDR3 DNA sequence: TGCGCCAGCAGCCAAGATTTGACGATAGCTCGGGATACCCAGTACTTC. Amino acids: CASSQDLTIARDTQYF.

This clonotype occurred a few times. The genes are TRBV9 and TRBJ1-5; TRBD1 agrees at 8 bases. With 4 bases clipped from V and 4 bases from J, the junction kept 13 bases outside the gene matches. There are 17 residues in the CDR3. Germline CDR1 SGDLS, CDR2 YYNGEE. This CDR3 reads CASSPLAPQGVNQPQHF. The CDR3 DNA sequence: TGTGCCAGCAGCCCCCTAGCTCCACAGGGGGTGAATCAGCCCCAGCATTTT.

V is TRBV7-2 and J is TRBJ2-5; D not certain. With 1 base removed from V and 5 bases from J, the gap between germline ends came to 8 bases. Germline V gives CDR1 SGHTA, CDR2 FQGNSA. The CDR3 consists of 13 residues. CDR3 loop: CASSLVLRETQYF. In nucleotides, the CDR3 is TGTGCCAGCAGCTTAGTGCTCCGGGAGACCCAGTACTTC. The complete variable domain, with remaining parts taken from reference TRBV7-2 and TRBJ2-5, reads GAGVSQSPSNKVTEKGKDVELRCDPISGHTALYWYRQSLGQGLEFLIYFQGNSAPDKSGLPSDRFSAERTGGSVSTLTIQRTQQEDSAVYLCASSLVLRETQYFGPGTRLLVL.

The genes are TRBV15 and TRBJ2-7; maybe TRBD2 (6 bases). CDR1 LNHNV and CDR2 YYDKDF come from the germline V gene (reference sequence). This CDR3 spans 15 amino acids. V lost 1 base, J lost 3 bases, and 13 bases lay in between. CDR3 in amino acids: CATSRAAGSGYEQYF. Written as DNA, the CDR3 is TGTGCCACCAGCAGAGCTGCCGGGAGTGGCTACGAGCAGTACTTC.

This clonotype was recorded at least ten times. The V gene is TRBV4-3, the J gene TRBJ2-1, with TRBD1 matching over 9 bases. Trimming cost V 2 bases and J 8 bases; bases outside gene matches: 10. The CDR3 sequence is 16 residues long. Germline V gene data show CDR1 as LGHNA and CDR2 as YSLEER. The CDR3 DNA reads as TGCGCCAGCAGCCAAATAGGGGACAGGGTTTGGCATGAGCAGTTCTTC. This sequence encodes CASSQIGDRVWHEQFF.

This sequence joins TRBV4-2 and TRBJ1-3; no definite D call. V dropped 2 bases and J dropped 0 bases, with 8 bases sitting between them. The CDR3 has 15 residues. Germline V lookup: CDR1 LGHNA, CDR2 YNFKEQ. CDR3 amino acids: CASSQSYFSGNTIYF. The CDR3 DNA reads TGTGCCAGCAGCCAATCCTATTTCTCTGGAAACACCATATATTTT.

The V gene is TRBV11-2, the J gene TRBJ2-1, with D perhaps TRBD2 (5 bases). Germline V lookup: CDR1 SGHAT, CDR2 FQNNGV. V was trimmed by 2 bases and J by 6 bases, leaving 14 bases between them. The CDR3 runs 15 residues. The CDR3 here is CASSLFWDSANEQFF. As DNA, the CDR3 is TGTGCCAGCAGCTTATTCTGGGATAGCGCCAATGAGCAGTTCTTC.

The chain has TRBV6-2 or TRBV6-3 and TRBJ1-5; 8 bases are a match to TRBD1. After removal of 4 bases from V and 4 bases from J, the junction contained 9 bases not matched to a gene. Germline-derived CDR1 and CDR2 are MNHEY and SVGEGT. The CDR3 extends over 16 amino acids. The CDR3 DNA sequence: TGTGCCAGCAGTTTTATTCCGACAGGGGCGAATCAGCCCCAGCATTTT. It codes for CASSFIPTGANQPQHF.

J is TRBJ2-5 and V is TRBV20-1; TRBD1 agrees at 9 bases. Germline values: CDR1 DFQATT, CDR2 SNEGSKA (reference sequence). The CDR3 sequence is 12 residues long. J lost 4 bases, V lost 6 bases, and 3 bases had no gene match. This CDR3 is CSARTGAETQYF. The CDR3 nucleotides read TGCAGTGCAAGGACAGGGGCAGAGACCCAGTACTTC.

The chain recombines TRBV7-2 with TRBJ1-2; D is unclear. Germline CDR1 and CDR2: SGHTA and FQGNSA. Between the trimmed V and J ends, which lost 5 bases and 8 bases, there was a span of 18 bases. This CDR3 is 14 amino acids long. CDR3 protein: CASSLEVPPGGYTF. The CDR3 DNA follows: TGTGCCAGCAGCCTAGAGGTCCCCCCCGGCGGCTACACCTTC.

This clonotype appeared a few times. This chain joins TRBV20-1 and TRBJ2-1, with D possibly being TRBD1 (6 bases). V gave up 4 bases and J gave up 7 bases, with 14 bases separating them. The CDR3 has 13 residues. Germline values: CDR1 DFQATT, CDR2 SNEGSKA (reference sequence). The CDR3, as DNA: TGCAGTGCTAAAAAGGACAGCCTTAATGAGCAGTTCTTC. Its translation is CSAKKDSLNEQFF.

This chain connects TRBV29-1 to TRBJ1-3, with 11 bases lining up with TRBD1. The V segment lost 6 bases and the J segment 6 bases; nucleotides outside the gene matches: 7. CDR3 length equals 14 residues. Per the germline V gene, CDR1 is SQVTM and CDR2 is ANQGSEA. The CDR3 DNA sequence: TGCAGCGTCACCCTAGGACAGGGGGCAAACACCATATATTTT. Its protein product is CSVTLGQGANTIYF.

The table lists this clonotype with a few counts. V is TRBV12-3 or TRBV12-4 and J is TRBJ1-2; weak D call: TRBD1 (5 bases). The V end lost 2 bases, the J end lost 4 bases, and 11 bases lay between the germline ends. The CDR3 is made up of 14 amino acids. The DNA for the CDR3 is TGTGCCAGCAGTTTAACAGACAGAGGCTATGGCTACACCTTC. As protein: CASSLTDRGYGYTF.

This clonotype appeared many times. The rearrangement links TRBV5-1 to TRBJ2-1; D gene ambiguous. Between the trimmed V and J ends, which lost 0 bases and 5 bases, there was a span of 15 bases. This CDR3 region has 16 residues. Germline values: CDR1 SGHRS, CDR2 YFSETQ. This CDR3 reads CASSLEVFGGNNEQFF. CDR3 DNA: TGCGCCAGCAGCTTGGAGGTCTTTGGTGGGAACAATGAGCAGTTCTTC. Based on the CDR3 plus reference TRBV5-1 and TRBJ2-1, the full variable domain is KAGVTQTPRYLIKTRGQQVTLSCSPISGHRSVSWYQQTPGQGLQFLFEYFSETQRNKGNFPGRFSGRQFSNSRSEMNVSTLELGDSALYLCASSLEVFGGNNEQFFGPGTRLTVL.

This clonotype was counted a few times. The chain joins TRBV18 to TRBJ2-5; 11 bases align to TRBD2. CDR1 is KGHSH and CDR2 is LQKENI in the germline V gene. V shed 4 bases, J shed 5 bases, and the junction held 6 bases outside the gene matches. The CDR3 spans 15 residues. CDR3 region: CASSLPLAGAETQYF. The CDR3 region has the DNA TGTGCCAGCTCACTTCCACTAGCGGGAGCGGAGACCCAGTACTTC.

This clonotype was recorded a few times. This chain uses TRBV9 with TRBJ2-6; D gene unclear. The V end was cut by 0 bases, the J end by 4 bases, with 8 bases between. The germline V gene has CDR1 SGDLS and CDR2 YYNGEE. The CDR3 consists of 15 residues. The CDR3 protein is CASSVVGSGANVLTF. The CDR3 DNA reads as TGTGCCAGCAGCGTAGTTGGTTCCGGGGCCAACGTCCTGACTTTC.

The chain uses TRBV18 and TRBJ1-6; D unclear. Germline V gene lookup returns CDR1 KGHSH and CDR2 LQKENI. Trimming shortened V by 3 bases and J by 10 bases, and 16 bases separated the two germline ends. This CDR3 is 15 amino acids long. DNA for the CDR3: TGTGCCAGCTCACCGGGCCGATCCTTAGGCTCACCCCTCCACTTT. Encoded protein: CASSPGRSLGSPLHF.

J is TRBJ1-2 and V is TRBV11-2; no definite D call. V shed 1 base and J shed 12 bases, with 12 bases lying between them. The CDR3 runs 12 residues. Germline CDR1 SGHAT, CDR2 FQNNGV. The CDR3 DNA sequence: TGTGCCAGCAGCTTAGGGCACCAAGCCCACACCTTC. Protein: CASSLGHQAHTF. Using reference TRBV11-2 and TRBJ1-2 for the parts outside the CDR3, the full variable domain is EAGVAQSPRYKIIEKRQSVAFWCNPISGHATLYWYQQILGQGPKLLIQFQNNGVVDDSQLPKDRFSAERLKGVDSTLKIQPAKLEDSAVYLCASSLGHQAHTFGSGTRLTVV.

This clonotype was observed a few times. J is TRBJ2-5 and V is TRBV2; either TRBD1 or TRBD2 may supply D (5 bases each). Trimming removed 1 base at V and 4 bases at J, with 13 bases between. The length of the CDR3 is 15 residues. Germline lookup yields CDR1 SNHLY and CDR2 FYNNEI. The CDR3 DNA is TGTGCCAGCAGTGAAGAACAGCCAGGGAGAGAGACCCAGTACTTC. Translation: CASSEEQPGRETQYF.

The table lists this clonotype with a few counts. The V call is TRBV6-1, the J call TRBJ1-2; D perhaps matches TRBD1 (6 bases). CDR1 is MNHNS, CDR2 SASEGT, per germline. V was pared by 4 bases and J by 2 bases, with 11 bases between. This CDR3 has 14 amino acids. CDR3 sequence reads: CASSVKTGNYGYTF. The CDR3 DNA sequence: TGTGCCAGCAGTGTAAAGACAGGCAACTATGGCTACACCTTC.

This clonotype was seen a handful of times. The chain couples TRBV29-1 to TRBJ1-1, with 7 bases fitting TRBD1. CDR1 SQVTM and CDR2 ANQGSEA come from the germline V gene. V lost 5 bases, J lost 10 bases, and 10 bases stayed unmatched. This CDR3 contains 12 residues. CDR3 region: CSVLDRDRRAFF. The CDR3 nucleotides read TGCAGCGTTCTTGACAGGGATCGGCGAGCTTTCTTT. Drawing the rest from reference TRBV29-1 and TRBJ1-1, the complete variable domain is SAVISQKPSRDICQRGTSLTIQCQVDSQVTMMFWYRQQPGQSLTLIATANQGSEATYESGFVIDKFPISRPNLTFSTLTVSNMSPEDSSIYLCSVLDRDRRAFFGQGTRLTVV.

V is TRBV6-2 or TRBV6-3 and J is TRBJ2-7; 13 bases line up with TRBD2. This CDR3 has 19 residues. Trimming at V came to 2 bases and at J to 4 bases, leaving 14 bases not matched to a gene. Looked up from germline, CDR1 is MNHEY and CDR2 is SVGEGT. The CDR3 DNA reads as TGTGCCAGCAGTTACCTCCTGTTCTACGGACTAGCGGGAGTGTACGAGCAGTACTTC. Protein sequence: CASSYLLFYGLAGVYEQYF.